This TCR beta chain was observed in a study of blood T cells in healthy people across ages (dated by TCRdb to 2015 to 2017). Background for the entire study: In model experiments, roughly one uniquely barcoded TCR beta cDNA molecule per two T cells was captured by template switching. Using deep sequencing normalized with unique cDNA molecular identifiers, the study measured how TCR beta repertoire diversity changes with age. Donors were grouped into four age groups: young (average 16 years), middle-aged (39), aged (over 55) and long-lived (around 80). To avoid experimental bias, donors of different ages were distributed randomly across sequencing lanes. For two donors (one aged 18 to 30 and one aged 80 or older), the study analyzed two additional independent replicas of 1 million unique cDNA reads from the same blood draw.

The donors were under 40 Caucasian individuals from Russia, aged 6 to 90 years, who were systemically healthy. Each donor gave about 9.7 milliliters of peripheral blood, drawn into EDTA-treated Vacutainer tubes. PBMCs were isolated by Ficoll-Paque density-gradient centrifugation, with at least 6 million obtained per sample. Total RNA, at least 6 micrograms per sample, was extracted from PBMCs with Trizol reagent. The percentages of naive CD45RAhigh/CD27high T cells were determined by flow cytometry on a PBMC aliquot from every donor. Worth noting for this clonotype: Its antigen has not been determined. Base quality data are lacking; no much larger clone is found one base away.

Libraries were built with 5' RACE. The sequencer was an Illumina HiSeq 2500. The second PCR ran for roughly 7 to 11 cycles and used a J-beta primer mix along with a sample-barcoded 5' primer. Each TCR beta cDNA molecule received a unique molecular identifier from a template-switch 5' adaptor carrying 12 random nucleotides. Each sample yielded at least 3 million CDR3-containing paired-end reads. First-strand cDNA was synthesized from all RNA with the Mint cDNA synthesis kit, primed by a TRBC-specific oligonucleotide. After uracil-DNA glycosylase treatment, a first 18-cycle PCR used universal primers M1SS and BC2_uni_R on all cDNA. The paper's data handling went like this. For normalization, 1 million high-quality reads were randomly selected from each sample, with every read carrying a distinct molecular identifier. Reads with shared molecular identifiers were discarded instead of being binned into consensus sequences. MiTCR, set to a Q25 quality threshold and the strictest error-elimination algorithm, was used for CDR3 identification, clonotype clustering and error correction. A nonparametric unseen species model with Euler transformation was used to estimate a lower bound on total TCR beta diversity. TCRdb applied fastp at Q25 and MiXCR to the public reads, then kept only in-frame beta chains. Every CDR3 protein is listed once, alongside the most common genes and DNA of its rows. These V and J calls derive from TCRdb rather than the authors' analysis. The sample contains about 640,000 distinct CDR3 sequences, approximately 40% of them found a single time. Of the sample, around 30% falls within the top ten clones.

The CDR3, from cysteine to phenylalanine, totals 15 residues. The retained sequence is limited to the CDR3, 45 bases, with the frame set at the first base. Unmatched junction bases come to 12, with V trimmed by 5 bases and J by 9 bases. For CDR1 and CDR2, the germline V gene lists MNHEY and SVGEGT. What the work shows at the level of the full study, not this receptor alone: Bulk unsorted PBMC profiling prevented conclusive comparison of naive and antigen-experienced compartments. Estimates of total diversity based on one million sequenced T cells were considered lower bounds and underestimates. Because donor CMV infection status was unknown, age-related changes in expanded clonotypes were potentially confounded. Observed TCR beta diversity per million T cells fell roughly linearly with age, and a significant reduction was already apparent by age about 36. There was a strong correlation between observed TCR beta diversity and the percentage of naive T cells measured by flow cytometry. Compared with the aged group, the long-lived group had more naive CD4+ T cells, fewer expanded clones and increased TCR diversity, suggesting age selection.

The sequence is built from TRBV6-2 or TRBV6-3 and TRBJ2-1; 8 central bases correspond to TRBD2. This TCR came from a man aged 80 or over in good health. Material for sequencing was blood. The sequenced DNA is TGTGCCAGCAGTAAAAGCGGGGGTGCGAGAGGTGAGCAGTTCTTC. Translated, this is CASSKSGGARGEQFF.